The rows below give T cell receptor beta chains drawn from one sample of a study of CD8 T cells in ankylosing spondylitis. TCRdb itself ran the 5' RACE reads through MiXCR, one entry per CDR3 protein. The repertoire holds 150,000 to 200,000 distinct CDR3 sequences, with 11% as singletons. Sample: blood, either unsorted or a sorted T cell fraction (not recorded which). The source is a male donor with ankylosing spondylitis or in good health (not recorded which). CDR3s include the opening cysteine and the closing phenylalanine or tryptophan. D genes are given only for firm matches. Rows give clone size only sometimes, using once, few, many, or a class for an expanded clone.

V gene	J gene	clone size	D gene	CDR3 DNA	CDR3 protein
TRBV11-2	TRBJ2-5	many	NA	TGTGCCAGCAGCTTAGGGGTCATGGACTTTCAAGAGACCCAGTACTTC	CASSLGVMDFQETQYF
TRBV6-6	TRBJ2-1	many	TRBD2	TGTGCCAGCTCCGGGACTAGTCATACTGAGCAGTTCTTC	CASSGTSHTEQFF
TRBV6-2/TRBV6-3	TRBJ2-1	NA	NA	TGTGCCAGCAGTTACGAATTAGGACAGTCCAATGAGCAGTTCTTC	CASSYELGQSNEQFF
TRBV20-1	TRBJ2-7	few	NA	TGCAGTGCCGTTGGGGCTAGCGTAAGGTACGAGCAGTACTTC	CSAVGASVRYEQYF
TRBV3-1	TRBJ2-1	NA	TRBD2	TGTGCCACCTCCAAAGTAATCGGTTGGACTAGCGACTACAATGAGCAGTTCTTC	CATSKVIGWTSDYNEQFF
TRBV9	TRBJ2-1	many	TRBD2	TGTGCCAGCAGCGTAGGCTGGGTAGCGGGTTACAATGAGCAGTTCTTC	CASSVGWVAGYNEQFF
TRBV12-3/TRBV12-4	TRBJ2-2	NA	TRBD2	TGTGCCAGCAGTTTAATACTAGCGGGGGTCAACACCGGGGAGCTGTTTTTT	CASSLILAGVNTGELFF
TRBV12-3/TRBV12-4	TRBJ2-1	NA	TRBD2	TGTGCCAGCAGTTTCGGCCCGGGAGGGGCGGGGAATGGGCAGTTCTTC	CASSFGPGGAGNGQFF
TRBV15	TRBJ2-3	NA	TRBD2	TGTGCCACCAGCGGCGGACTAGCGGGAGGGACGGATACGCAGTATTTT	CATSGGLAGGTDTQYF
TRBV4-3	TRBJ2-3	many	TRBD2	TGCGCCAGCAGCCGCCGGTCTAGCGGGGGGTCATTACAAGATACGCAGTATTTT	CASSRRSSGGSLQDTQYF
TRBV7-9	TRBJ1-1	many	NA	TGTGCCAGCAGCTCCGACCTGGGGGAAGCTTTCTTT	CASSSDLGEAFF
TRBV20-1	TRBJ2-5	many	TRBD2	TGCAGTGCCCTCACGCCCAGCGGGGAGGAGACCCAGTACTTC	CSALTPSGEETQYF
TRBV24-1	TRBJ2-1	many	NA	TGTGCCACCAGTGCTATAACAGGGAGCTCCTACAATGAGCAGTTCTTC	CATSAITGSSYNEQFF
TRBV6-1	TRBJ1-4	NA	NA	TGTGCCAGCAGCCTGGCCGGGAATCTTAATGAAAAACTGTTTTTT	CASSLAGNLNEKLFF
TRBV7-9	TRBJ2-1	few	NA	TGTGCCAGCAGCCTCTCTGGATTGCAGAGAAAGAGTATTGAGCAGTTCTTC	CASSLSGLQRKSIEQFF
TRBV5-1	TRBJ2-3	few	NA	TGCGCCAGCAGCGGGGGCGTGACAGTCACTAGCACAGATACGCAGTATTTT	CASSGGVTVTSTDTQYF
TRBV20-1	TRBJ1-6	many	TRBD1	TGCAGTGCTAGGGTGTCAGGGGGGATTAGAGATTCACCCCTCCACTTT	CSARVSGGIRDSPLHF
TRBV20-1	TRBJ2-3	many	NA	TGCAGTGCAACTCCCGGGTTTCTTACAGATACGCAGTATTTT	CSATPGFLTDTQYF
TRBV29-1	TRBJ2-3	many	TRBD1	TGCAGCGTCGTTGGACAGGGAAACACAGATACGCAGTATTTT	CSVVGQGNTDTQYF
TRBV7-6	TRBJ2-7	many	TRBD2	TGTGCCAGCAGCCCCGAAGCGGGGGCCTACGAGCAGTACTTC	CASSPEAGAYEQYF
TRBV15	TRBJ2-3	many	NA	TGTGCCACCAGCAACACTCGGTCCAGCACAGATACGCAGTATTTT	CATSNTRSSTDTQYF
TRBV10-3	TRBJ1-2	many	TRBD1	TGTGCCATCAGGATGGGACAGAGATCGGGCGGCTACACCTTC	CAIRMGQRSGGYTF